The present T cell receptor beta chain was sequenced within a study of T cell repertoires in cytomegalovirus infection. Study information: Both CMV infection and a matching HLA type were indicated by public TCR beta signatures.

This clonotype was counted between two and nine times. Its antigen is as yet unknown. Each CDR3 protein is one row after TCRdb ran MiXCR on the reads. Here the sample spans hundreds of thousands of distinct CDR3 sequences, roughly 42% being singletons. This material consisted of cultured PBMCs, taken from culture after CMV antigen stimulation. The clonotype originates from a human donor in good health (CMV status not recorded). Some clones in this sample may be carry-over from other donors' samples.

The CDR3 DNA is TGTGCCAGCAGCGGGCGGGCATTCTACGAGCAGTACTTC. It is translated as CASSGRAFYEQYF. V gene TRBV7-8 combines with J gene TRBJ2-7, with D possibly matching TRBD2 (5 bases). The CDR3 is 13 residues long. V was pared by 5 bases and J by 3 bases, with 11 bases between. Germline CDR1 is SGHVS and CDR2 is FQNEAQ.